Sequencing of this T cell receptor beta chain was carried out in a study of T cell changes during pregnancy in multiple sclerosis (dated by TCRdb to between 2018 and 2021). With respect to the entire study: The study looked at changes in the T cell repertoire across pregnancy in women with multiple sclerosis.

The protocol used for the library was the immunoSEQ multiplex PCR assay. What TCRdb holds here is the immuneACCESS table cut down to in-frame rearrangements. Part of the clones is not present; checked against another copy, under half of the missing clones reflect an unresolved V gene, and the others are unexplained. This sample lists roughly 60,000 clones; roughly 87% were detected once. The ten largest account for 2% to 2.5% of the sample. From V the trimming removes 2 bases and from J it removes 4 bases, while the gene matches leave 5 bases of the junction unaccounted for. The germline V gene (reference sequence) provides CDR1 SEHNR and CDR2 FQNEAQ. The CDR3 contains 15 residues, cysteine and phenylalanine counted. Only the CDR3 DNA stays, 45 bases, in frame from base 1. Remarks on this clone: It lacks a known antigen. No much larger clonotype is one base removed from it; base qualities were not supplied.

This receptor was identified in a female donor in good health, enrolled as a control in a pregnancy study. The chain joins TRBV7-9 to TRBJ2-7; a stretch of 10 junction bases matches TRBD2. This specimen was peripheral blood, taken in the second trimester of pregnancy. The nucleotide sequence is given as TGTGCCAGCAGCTTACTAGCGGGAGAAAGGTACGAGCAGTACTTC. Its protein reads: CASSLLAGERYEQYF.